The source of this TCR beta chain is a study of blood T cell repertoires in COVID-19. As for the study in general: The study drew acute and convalescent COVID-19 samples from the United States, Italy and Spain. The cDNA or gDNA used as material had been derived from T cells, B-cell-depleted T cells, or PBMCs.

Trimming removed 6 bases from V and 0 bases from J, with 10 bases in between. Germline V CDR1 and CDR2: MRHNA, SNTAGT. CDR3 size: 14 residues. Per the study methods: Quantification of nucleated cells was approximated via reference gene primer amplification. Libraries were prepared by immunoSEQ multiplex PCR; TCRdb keeps only in-frame clonotypes and omits some of them. That table furnishes V, J and clone size, whereas the DNA furnished D and trimming. The sample records about 100,000 clones, roughly 84% being singletons. The receptor comes from a man aged 25-40 years in a cohort sampled during active COVID-19. Sequencing input: peripheral blood. This chain connects TRBV6-4 to TRBJ2-3, with a possible D match to TRBD2 (5 bases). The CDR3 sequence: CASSGGLSTDTQYF. Written as DNA, the CDR3 is TGTGCCAGCAGCGGCGGACTTAGCACAGATACGCAGTATTTT.